A selection of T cell receptor beta chains follows, all from one sample in a study of T cell responses to AZD1222 COVID-19 vaccine. Method: immunoSEQ multiplex PCR; TCRdb's copy keeps in-frame clones and lacks some. The sample includes over 100,000 clones, about nine tenths of them seen just once. The sample was peripheral blood, taken on day 0 of AZD1222 vaccination. The receptors come from an adult in good health. Each CDR3 is given with its conserved first and last residue. A D gene is named only where the DNA matches it firmly. Only some rows state a clone size, as once, few, many or a class for expanded clones.

V gene,J gene,clone size,D gene,CDR3 protein,CDR3 DNA
TRBV6-5,TRBJ1-4,-,-,CASSYSYSATNEKLFF,TGTGCCAGCAGTTACTCTTACAGCGCAACTAATGAAAAACTGTTTTTT
TRBV9,TRBJ2-5,-,TRBD2,CASSPGSGGIWETQYF,TGTGCCAGCAGCCCGGGGAGCGGGGGCATCTGGGAGACCCAGTACTTC
TRBV11-2,TRBJ1-6,-,-,CASSPSSYNSPLHF,TGTGCCAGCAGCCCCAGCTCCTATAATTCACCCCTCCACTTT
TRBV5-5,TRBJ1-5,-,-,CASSQSDNSNQPQHF,TGTGCCAGCTCCCAATCAGATAATAGCAATCAGCCCCAGCATTTT
TRBV7-9,TRBJ1-2,-,-,CASSLDSNYGYTF,TGTGCCAGCAGCTTAGACTCTAACTATGGCTACACCTTC
TRBV28,TRBJ2-1,-,TRBD2,CASSLVTSGTYNEQFF,TGTGCCAGCAGTTTAGTGACTAGCGGCACCTACAATGAGCAGTTCTTC
TRBV30,TRBJ1-1,-,-,CAWSVQGPGGAFF,TGTGCCTGGAGTGTTCAGGGGCCGGGGGGAGCTTTCTTT
TRBV12-3/TRBV12-4,TRBJ2-5,-,-,CASSLWRETQYF,TGTGCCAGCAGTCTCTGGAGGGAGACCCAGTACTTC
TRBV18,TRBJ2-1,-,-,CASSPSSGPTYNEQFF,TGTGCCAGCTCACCCTCAAGCGGGCCTACCTACAATGAGCAGTTCTTC
TRBV3-1/TRBV3-2,TRBJ1-3,few,-,CASSQNRDISSGNTIYF,TGTGCCAGCAGCCAAAACCGGGACATAAGCTCTGGAAACACCATATATTTT
TRBV15,TRBJ2-1,-,-,CATSRASRGGYNEQFF,TGTGCCACCAGCAGGGCCTCCCGGGGCGGATACAATGAGCAGTTCTTC
TRBV18,TRBJ1-1,-,-,CASSPPNQIPGTEAFF,TGTGCCAGCTCACCCCCCAATCAAATCCCGGGAACTGAAGCTTTCTTT
TRBV11-2,TRBJ2-1,-,TRBD2,CASSSGTSGRYYNEQFF,TGTGCCAGCAGCTCCGGGACTAGCGGGAGATACTACAATGAGCAGTTCTTC
TRBV10-3,TRBJ2-3,-,TRBD1,CAISVGTGGWDTQYF,TGTGCCATCAGTGTGGGGACAGGGGGTTGGGATACGCAGTATTTT
TRBV4-3,TRBJ1-1,-,TRBD1,CASSQVSTGGIQAFF,TGCGCCAGCAGCCAAGTCTCGACAGGGGGAATCCAAGCTTTCTTT
TRBV5-4,TRBJ2-1,once,-,CASSLDYNEQFF,TGTGCCAGCAGCTTGGACTACAATGAGCAGTTCTTC
TRBV7-2,TRBJ1-3,-,TRBD1,CASSLSGTGRANTIYF,TGTGCCAGCAGCCTCTCTGGGACAGGGAGGGCGAACACCATATATTTT
TRBV25-1,TRBJ1-1,-,-,CASTGTYTEAFF,TGTGCCAGCACAGGAACCTACACTGAAGCTTTCTTT
TRBV7-9,TRBJ1-1,once,-,CASSSRVLNTEAFF,TGTGCCAGCAGCTCCCGGGTCTTGAACACTGAAGCTTTCTTT
TRBV4-1,TRBJ1-5,-,-,CASSQDPRLNQPQHF,TGCGCCAGCAGCCAAGACCCGCGTCTCAATCAGCCCCAGCATTTT
TRBV25-1,TRBJ2-2,-,-,CASGARHSNTGELFF,TGTGCCAGCGGAGCGAGGCATTCGAACACCGGGGAGCTGTTTTTT
TRBV6-5,TRBJ1-4,-,-,CASSRQATNEKLFF,TGTGCCAGCTCCAGACAGGCAACTAATGAAAAACTGTTTTTT
TRBV19,TRBJ1-3,-,-,CASSMPGEGTGNTIYF,TGTGCCAGTAGTATGCCGGGGGAAGGAACTGGAAACACCATATATTTT
TRBV5-1,TRBJ2-1,once,TRBD1,CASSLVGQGAGEQFF,TGCGCCAGCAGCTTGGTGGGACAGGGGGCCGGTGAGCAGTTCTTC
TRBV2,TRBJ2-2,-,TRBD2,CASSDWGGNTGELFF,TGTGCCAGCAGTGATTGGGGGGGAAACACCGGGGAGCTGTTTTTT
TRBV5-6,TRBJ1-6,-,TRBD1,CASSLDRGRRNSPLHF,TGTGCCAGCAGCCTAGACAGGGGGCGAAGGAATTCACCCCTCCACTTT
TRBV7-2,TRBJ2-3,-,-,CASSFGSSTDTQYF,TGTGCCAGCAGCTTTGGGAGTAGCACAGATACGCAGTATTTT
TRBV18,TRBJ2-7,-,TRBD1,CASSPTGGPTYEQYF,TGTGCCAGCTCACCAACAGGGGGACCTACTTACGAGCAGTACTTC
TRBV7-2,TRBJ1-2,-,-,CASSLAPDRYFNYGYTF,TGTGCCAGCAGCTTAGCCCCCGACAGGTACTTTAACTATGGCTACACCTTC
TRBV6-4,TRBJ2-3,-,-,CASSGTAATDTQYF,TGTGCCAGCAGTGGGACAGCCGCCACAGATACGCAGTATTTT
TRBV5-1,TRBJ2-7,-,-,CASSPGSYEQYF,TGCGCCAGCAGTCCAGGCTCCTACGAGCAGTACTTC
TRBV19,TRBJ2-7,-,TRBD1,CASSPYLAGGSYEQYF,TGTGCCAGTAGTCCCTATCTCGCAGGGGGCTCCTACGAGCAGTACTTC
TRBV11-2,TRBJ1-4,-,-,CASSLGEAKEKLFF,TGTGCCAGCAGCTTAGGAGAAGCGAAGGAAAAACTGTTTTTT
TRBV10-3,TRBJ2-5,-,-,CAISEWQETQYF,TGTGCCATCAGTGAGTGGCAAGAGACCCAGTACTTC
TRBV6-4,TRBJ1-3,-,-,CASSVGTRNTIYF,TGTGCCAGCAGTGTAGGAACTCGAAACACCATATATTTT
TRBV2,TRBJ1-4,once,TRBD1,CASHRDRDEKLFF,TGTGCCAGCCACCGGGACAGGGATGAAAAACTGTTTTTT
TRBV7-8,TRBJ2-7,few,-,CASSLAEQHYEQYF,TGTGCCAGCAGCTTAGCGGAGCAGCACTACGAGCAGTACTTC
TRBV7-8,TRBJ2-5,-,TRBD2,CASSWGLAGGRETQYF,TGTGCCAGCAGCTGGGGACTAGCGGGGGGTCGGGAGACCCAGTACTTC
TRBV19,TRBJ1-3,-,TRBD1,CASGTVPSSGNTIYF,TGTGCCAGTGGGACAGTTCCCAGCTCTGGAAACACCATATATTTT
TRBV19,TRBJ2-5,-,TRBD2,CASSPLGLAVPGGGTQYF,TGTGCCAGTAGTCCACTCGGACTAGCGGTTCCGGGCGGGGGGACCCAGTACTTC
TRBV4-1,TRBJ2-2,-,-,CASSRSPGELFF,TGCGCCAGCAGCCGGAGCCCCGGGGAGCTGTTTTTT
TRBV30,TRBJ2-1,once,TRBD2,CAWSVLAESSYNEQFF,TGTGCCTGGAGTGTCCTAGCGGAGAGCTCCTACAATGAGCAGTTCTTC
TRBV14,TRBJ2-5,-,-,CAFILADSKTQYF,TGTGCCTTCATCCTCGCGGATAGTAAGACCCAGTACTTC
TRBV6-6,TRBJ1-1,-,-,CASHVGRGGEAFF,TGTGCCAGCCATGTAGGCAGGGGAGGTGAAGCTTTCTTT
TRBV6-2/TRBV6-3,TRBJ2-1,once,-,CASSYSSYEQFF,TGTGCCAGCAGTTACTCCAGTTATGAGCAGTTCTTC
TRBV6-2/TRBV6-3,TRBJ2-1,once,TRBD1,CASSFTGVTNEQFF,TGTGCCAGCAGTTTTACAGGGGTAACCAATGAGCAGTTCTTC
TRBV12-3/TRBV12-4,TRBJ1-2,-,-,CASSLGVGYGYTF,TGTGCCAGCAGTTTGGGGGTGGGCTATGGCTACACCTTC
TRBV30,TRBJ1-4,-,-,CAWSPSVLNEKLFF,TGTGCCTGGAGTCCCAGCGTGCTTAATGAAAAACTGTTTTTT
TRBV18,TRBJ2-2,-,TRBD1,CASSPRQGGDTGELFF,TGTGCCAGCTCACCAAGACAGGGGGGCGACACCGGGGAGCTGTTTTTT
TRBV4-3,TRBJ1-2,-,-,CASTREVGAANYGYTF,TGCGCCAGCACTCGAGAGGTCGGGGCCGCTAACTATGGCTACACCTTC
TRBV11-2,TRBJ1-2,-,-,CASSSPARVDYTF,TGTGCCAGCAGCTCGCCGGCCAGGGTCGACTACACCTTC
TRBV7-2,TRBJ1-1,once,-,CASSPGSANTEAFF,TGTGCCAGCAGCCCTGGCTCGGCCAACACTGAAGCTTTCTTT
TRBV6-5,TRBJ1-1,-,-,CASSYLGGPEAFF,TGTGCCAGCAGTTACCTCGGGGGGCCTGAAGCTTTCTTT
TRBV2,TRBJ2-7,-,-,CASTRTGALSYEQYF,TGTGCCAGCACCAGAACCGGGGCCCTTTCCTACGAGCAGTACTTC